A single sample is the source of the 11 T cell receptor beta chains below, sequenced in a study of vaccination and CD4 T cells after COVID-19. No antigen has been identified for these receptors. The treatment denotes: approximately nine-day PBMC culture with coronavirus spike peptide pools or control peptides (ViraFEST assay). It was before the COVID-19 pandemic (2011-2018) that the unexposed donor's CD4+ T cells were collected. With the Oncomine TCR Beta short-read assay, DNA from cultured CD4+ T cells was sequenced. TCRdb fed the PCR reads into MiXCR, producing one record per CDR3 protein. Among roughly 9,000 distinct CDR3 sequences listed, roughly 48% were seen once. The sample taken for sequencing was CD4+ T cells from blood, cultured in vitro. The receptors were gathered from a human donor in good health.

This chain connects TRBV2 to TRBJ1-2; 10 bases match TRBD1. From germline, CDR1 is SNHLY and CDR2 FYNNEI. J gave up 4 bases and V 4 bases, and 6 bases lay outside the gene matches. The CDR3 sequence is 15 residues long. The CDR3 coding sequence is TGTGCCAGCAGTGTGACAGGGGGCCTTGCCTATGGCTACACCTTC. Protein product: CASSVTGGLAYGYTF.

The chain joins TRBV20-1 to TRBJ2-1; 11 bases fit TRBD2. This CDR3 is 16 amino acids long. With 6 bases clipped from V and 7 bases from J, the junction kept 14 bases outside the gene matches. Germline CDR1 and CDR2: DFQATT and SNEGSKA (reference sequence). As DNA, the CDR3 is TGCAGTGCGAGGATAGTGGGGCTAGCGGGGGGTAATGAGCAGTTCTTC. Translation: CSARIVGLAGGNEQFF.

The gene calls are TRBV28 and TRBJ1-1; 7 nucleotides align to TRBD1. This CDR3 has 19 amino acids. V shed 3 bases, J shed 2 bases, and the junction held 18 bases outside the gene matches. From germline, CDR1 is MDHEN and CDR2 SYDVKM. The CDR3: CASSLPTVRQGKFNTEAFF. In nucleotides, the CDR3 is TGTGCCAGCAGTTTGCCCACGGTCCGACAGGGAAAGTTCAACACTGAAGCTTTCTTT.

This clonotype occurred once. The chain recombines TRBV10-3 with TRBJ1-1, with D uncertain. V was clipped by 8 bases and J by 4 bases, with 11 bases between them. The CDR3 extends over 12 amino acids. The germline V gene encodes CDR1 ENHRY and CDR2 SYGVKD. CDR3 nucleotide sequence: TGTGCCATCCTCTCAGGATTCACTGAAGCTTTCTTT. Protein product: CAILSGFTEAFF.

The rearrangement joins TRBV2 to TRBJ1-6; 11 bases are shared with TRBD1. Losses at the gene ends were 2 bases for V and 7 bases for J; bases not matched to a gene: 7. The CDR3 covers 17 residues. From germline, CDR1 is SNHLY and CDR2 FYNNEI. The CDR3 here is CASSETGTGGRNSPLHF. DNA of the CDR3: TGTGCCAGCAGTGAAACGGGGACAGGGGGAAGGAATTCACCCCTCCACTTT.

This sequence joins TRBV20-1 and TRBJ1-3, with D tentatively TRBD1 (5 bases). CDR3 length equals 16 residues. CDR1 and CDR2 from the germline V gene are DFQATT and SNEGSKA (reference sequence). Trimming removed 0 bases from V and 1 base from J, with 13 bases in between. The DNA for the CDR3 is TGCAGTGCTAGAGATGGAGCAGGGCCGTCTGGAAACACCATATATTTT. This sequence encodes CSARDGAGPSGNTIYF.

For the CDR3, the DNA is TGTGCCACCAGCAGGGACAGGGGAGTTGGCGGCTACACCTTC. It encodes CATSRDRGVGGYTF. The chain carries TRBV15 and TRBJ1-2, with 9 bases fitting TRBD1. From germline, CDR1 is LNHNV and CDR2 YYDKDF (reference sequence). This CDR3 is 14 amino acids long. V was pared by 3 bases and J by 8 bases, with 7 bases of the junction left unmatched.

This chain links TRBV27 with TRBJ2-3, with D perhaps assigned TRBD1 or TRBD2 (5 bases each). Trimming pared 3 bases from V and 6 bases from J, leaving 10 bases between. CDR3 length: 13 residues. Germline CDR1 and CDR2: MNHEY and SMNVEV (reference sequence). The CDR3 loop is CASSLGPGDTQYF. The CDR3 DNA reads TGTGCCAGCAGTTTGGGACCCGGGGATACGCAGTATTTT.

The chain uses TRBV27 and TRBJ1-5; D is perhaps TRBD1 (5 bases). CDR3 length equals 18 residues. Germline-derived CDR1 and CDR2 are MNHEY and SMNVEV (reference sequence). V lost 2 bases, J lost 1 base, and 18 bases lay in between. The CDR3 region is CASSLPMNGGNSNQPQHF. The CDR3 DNA reads as TGTGCCAGCAGTTTACCTATGAACGGGGGAAACAGCAATCAGCCCCAGCATTTT.

The chain is built from TRBV6-1 and TRBJ1-1; a possible D gene is TRBD1 (5 bases). CDR1 and CDR2 from the germline V gene are MNHNS and SASEGT. The CDR3 runs 13 residues. Deletions cut 4 bases from V and 5 bases from J, with 11 bases between. The CDR3 DNA reads TGTGCCAGCAGTGTAGGGGTAGGAACTGAAGCTTTCTTT. Translated, it gives CASSVGVGTEAFF.

The chain is built from TRBV7-9 and TRBJ2-2; D not certain. CDR3 length: 15 residues. Per germline, CDR1 SEHNR and CDR2 FQNEAQ (reference sequence). The V and J ends lost 2 bases and 4 bases respectively, with 11 bases between them. The CDR3 DNA reads TGTGCCAGCAGCTTAAGTCGGAAGGGCACCGGGGAGCTGTTTTTT. Protein product: CASSLSRKGTGELFF.